The 15 T cell receptor beta chains listed next were all sequenced from one sample in a study of blood T cells in healthy people across ages. Sample-barcoded 5' priming and a J-beta primer mix drove a second PCR of 7 to 11 cycles. Each CDR3 protein is one row after TCRdb ran MiXCR on the 5' RACE reads. Of some 1.4 million distinct CDR3 sequences listed, around two fifths are singletons. Material for sequencing was blood. These receptors originate from a woman under 30 in good health.

The V gene is TRBV30, the J gene TRBJ1-2, with 10 bases aligning to TRBD1. The CDR3 extends over 14 amino acids. Looked up from germline, CDR1 is GTSNPN and CDR2 is SVGIG (reference sequence). V was clipped by 4 bases and J by 2 bases; unmatched bases: 4. CDR3 nucleotides: TGTGCCTGGACCAAGGACAGGGGGAACTATGGCTACACCTTC. This gives the protein CAWTKDRGNYGYTF.

Only a few counts were recorded for this clonotype. V gene TRBV4-1 combines with J gene TRBJ2-1; either TRBD1 or TRBD2 may supply D (5 bases each). The germline V gene encodes CDR1 MGHRA and CDR2 YSYEKL. V lost 3 bases, J lost 2 bases, and 11 bases lay in between. The CDR3 loop spans 15 amino acids. CDR3 protein: CASSHGTTPYNEQFF. CDR3 bases: TGCGCCAGCAGCCACGGGACGACGCCCTACAATGAGCAGTTCTTC.

J is TRBJ2-5 and V is TRBV18; D unresolved. Trimming removed 0 bases from V and 4 bases from J, with 9 bases in between. This CDR3 region has 14 residues. CDR1 and CDR2 (germline): KGHSH, LQKENI. The CDR3 DNA is TGTGCCAGCTCACCACCTTTTGGTCCAGAGACCCAGTACTTC. This codes for CASSPPFGPETQYF. The full variable domain, in which reference TRBV18 and TRBJ2-5 provide the parts outside the CDR3, is NAGVMQNPRHLVRRRGQEARLRCSPMKGHSHVYWYRQLPEEGLKFMVYLQKENIIDESGMPKERFSAEFPKEGPSILRIQQVVRGDSAAYFCASSPPFGPETQYFGPGTRLLVL.

The V call is TRBV7-2, the J call TRBJ2-2, with D uncertain. Germline CDR1 is SGHTA and CDR2 is FQGNSA. V lost 1 base to trimming and J lost 3 bases, with 9 bases between them. This CDR3 has 15 residues. CDR3 in DNA: TGTGCCAGCAGCTTAGTTTGGGTCGACACCGGGGAGCTGTTTTTT. Its translation: CASSLVWVDTGELFF.

This CDR3 is CSVVTGTYEQYF. As DNA, the CDR3 is TGCAGCGTTGTGACGGGTACCTACGAGCAGTACTTC. The chain employs TRBV29-1 and TRBJ2-7, with D unclear. Trimming took off 4 bases at V and 2 bases at J, with 9 bases between the two ends. CDR1 is SQVTM, CDR2 ANQGSEA, per germline. The CDR3 has 12 amino acids.

This rearrangement joins TRBV5-5 to TRBJ1-2, with 10 bases aligning to TRBD1. Trimming removed 4 bases from V and 5 bases from J; junction bases left unmatched: 11. The CDR3 runs 16 residues. Germline-derived CDR1 and CDR2 are SGHKS and YYEKEE (reference sequence). The CDR3 DNA sequence: TGTGCCAGCAGCCCGTGGGACAGGGGTTCAATATATGGCTACACCTTC. Translation gives CASSPWDRGSIYGYTF.

This sequence joins TRBV5-6 and TRBJ2-1; D is unresolved. CDR1 is SGHDT and CDR2 is YYEEEE in the germline V gene. Between the trimmed V and J ends, which lost 1 base and 8 bases, there was a span of 16 bases. This CDR3 spans 15 amino acids. The CDR3 loop is CASSLQENVGYEQFF. The CDR3 DNA reads as TGTGCCAGCAGCTTGCAAGAGAACGTGGGCTATGAGCAGTTCTTC.

This clonotype has a handful of counts. The chain recombines TRBV6-5 with TRBJ2-7; no reliable D call. The germline V and J ends were trimmed by 2 bases and 2 bases, with 13 bases remaining between them. From germline, CDR1 is MNHEY and CDR2 SVGAGI. The CDR3 is made up of 15 amino acids. This CDR3 reads CASSYGRPGPYEQYF. DNA of the CDR3: TGTGCCAGCAGTTACGGTCGGCCAGGACCCTACGAGCAGTACTTC.

As for this clonotype: At one boundary the junction diverges from the germline segment, which might be a read error. This sequence joins TRBV6-5 and TRBJ2-7; D unresolved. The last part of the DNA fits TRBJ2-5 better; the J call may be wrong. The CDR3 is made up of 15 amino acids. From germline, CDR1 is MNHEY and CDR2 SVGAGI. The CDR3 nucleotides read TGTGCCGGCAGTTACTCCGGCAGTTTACAAGAGACCCAGTACTTC. It yields the protein CAGSYSGSLQETQYF.

This clonotype was observed a handful of times. The chain has TRBV12-3 or TRBV12-4 and TRBJ2-7; D unresolved. V lost 2 bases to trimming and J lost 3 bases, with 8 bases between them. The CDR3 extends over 13 amino acids. In DNA form, the CDR3 reads TGTGCCAGCAGTTTACGACGGTACTACGAGCAGTACTTC. Its translation: CASSLRRYYEQYF.

The chain recombines TRBV12-3 or TRBV12-4 with TRBJ2-5, with 9 bases aligning to TRBD2. This CDR3 region has 15 residues. V shed 4 bases and J 11 bases; nucleotides not matched to a gene: 14. This CDR3 reads CASSSGTSWGDEQYF. The CDR3 coding sequence is TGTGCCAGCAGTTCAGGGACTAGCTGGGGCGATGAGCAGTACTTC.

There are a few counts of this clonotype. The chain is built from TRBV21-1 and TRBJ2-5; no check of the table's D call, TRBD1, against the DNA was made. The J call may be mistaken, given a closer DNA end match to TRBJ2-7. TRBV21-1 is designated a pseudogene. The CDR3 consists of 18 residues. The CDR3 reads CASSKRSLVRDRAYEQYF. The CDR3 DNA reads TGTGCCAGCAGCAAACGTTCTCTTGTGCGGGACAGGGCCTACGAGCAGTACTTC.

The chain has TRBV4-1 and TRBJ2-5; 9 bases map to TRBD2. The CDR3 has 14 amino acids. V trimming: 6 bases; J trimming: 12 bases; junction bases outside the gene matches: 14. Per the germline V gene, CDR1 is MGHRA and CDR2 is YSYEKL. The CDR3 sequence is CASRSSASGDEEYF. CDR3 DNA: TGCGCCAGCAGATCTTCGGCTAGCGGGGACGAGGAGTACTTC.

The rearrangement links TRBV7-9 to TRBJ2-7; 8 bases match TRBD1. The CDR3 totals 16 residues. CDR1 is SEHNR, CDR2 FQNEAQ, per germline (reference sequence). V was clipped by 5 bases and J by 2 bases; unmatched bases: 11. The CDR3, as DNA: TGTGCCAGCAGCGCACACCGGGACAGGAGGGCCTACGAGCAGTACTTC. It codes for CASSAHRDRRAYEQYF.

This clonotype came up a few times. CDR3 in amino acids: CASSQTGGYNEQFF. CDR3 DNA sequence: TGCGCCAGCAGTCAGACAGGGGGCTACAATGAGCAGTTCTTC. The chain links TRBV5-1 to TRBJ2-1; 9 bases match TRBD1. Germline CDR1 reads SGHRS; CDR2 reads YFSETQ. Trimming at V came to 5 bases and at J to 3 bases, leaving 3 bases not matched to a gene. The CDR3 contains 14 residues.